This T cell receptor (beta chain) was profiled in a study of T cell changes during pregnancy in multiple sclerosis. The table came from immunoSEQ multiplex PCR; TCRdb's copy has only in-frame clones and leaves some out. The sample includes about 34,000 clones, around nine tenths seen only once; the top ten take 12%. Trimming removed 6 bases from V and 1 base from J; junction bases left unmatched: 8. The CDR3 consists of 15 residues. Germline CDR1 and CDR2: MNHEY and SVGAGI. V is TRBV6-5 and J is TRBJ2-5, with 7 bases fitting TRBD1. This specimen consisted of CD8+ T cells from peripheral blood mononuclear cells, obtained in the first trimester of pregnancy. The source is a female donor with multiple sclerosis, enrolled in a pregnancy study. The CDR3 protein is CASSTWDRTQETQYF. The CDR3 DNA reads as TGTGCCAGCAGCACCTGGGACAGAACCCAAGAGACCCAGTACTTC.